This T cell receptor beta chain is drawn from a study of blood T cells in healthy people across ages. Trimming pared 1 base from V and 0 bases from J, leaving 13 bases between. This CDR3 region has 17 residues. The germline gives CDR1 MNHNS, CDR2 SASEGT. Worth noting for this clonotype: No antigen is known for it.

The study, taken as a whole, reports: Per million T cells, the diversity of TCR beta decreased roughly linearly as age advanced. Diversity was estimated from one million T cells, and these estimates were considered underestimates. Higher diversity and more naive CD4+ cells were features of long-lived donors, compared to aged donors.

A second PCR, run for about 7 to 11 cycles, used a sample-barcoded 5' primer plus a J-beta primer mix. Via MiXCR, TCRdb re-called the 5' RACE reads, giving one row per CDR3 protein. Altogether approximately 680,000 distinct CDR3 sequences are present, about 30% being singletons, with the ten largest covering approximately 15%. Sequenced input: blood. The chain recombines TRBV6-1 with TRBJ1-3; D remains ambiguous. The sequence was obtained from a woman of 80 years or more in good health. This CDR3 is CASSEVVQSSSGNTIYF. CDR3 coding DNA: TGTGCCAGCAGTGAAGTGGTACAGAGTAGCTCTGGAAACACCATATATTTT.